These T cell receptor beta chains were read from a single sample in a study of post-analysis software for immune sequencing data. MiXCR, run by TCRdb on the PCR reads, gives a single entry per CDR3 protein. There are around 150,000 distinct CDR3 sequences in the sample; 35% to 40% occur only once, and 25% to 35% lies in the top ten. The sequencing here drew on blood, taken after autologous hematopoietic stem cell transplantation. The receptors were gathered from a girl aged 5 to 17 with multiple sclerosis. The CDR3 runs from the conserved cysteine through the conserved F or W. The order of the fields is V gene, clone size, CDR3 protein. Clone size is not always given. Where it is, it says once, few, many or a class for expanded clones.

>TRBV24-1|few
CATSHGTDNQPQHF
>TRBV12-3/TRBV12-4|few
CASSLVRDSPLHF
>TRBV5-1|few
CASSSSGGPKNIQYF
>TRBV24-1|few
CATSDRSSGRTDTQYF
>TRBV3-1|few
CASSYTGGTDTQYF
>TRBV5-1|.
CASSLARASGTTTDTQYF
>TRBV7-2|.
CASSLGTSGAYNEQFF
>TRBV20-1|.
CSARDKRDLCYEQYF
>TRBV28|few
CASSGQTGRNYGYTF
>TRBV14|.
CASSHANTGELFF
>TRBV20-1|.
CSAGDRGLIYEQYF
>TRBV5-1|.
CASSYDPFYEQYF
>TRBV7-2|few
CASSSGGLASSYEQYF